One and the same sample provided the 17 T cell receptor beta chains below, sequenced in a study of patients and donors after allogeneic stem cell transplantation. TCRdb called the RT-PCR reads again in MiXCR, with one record for every CDR3 protein. Altogether 390,000 or so distinct CDR3 sequences are present, 15% to 20% being singletons, with the ten largest covering 6% to 8%. Sequencing input: blood, either unsorted or a sorted T cell fraction (not recorded which). The receptors were sampled from a human donor who was either an allogeneic HSCT recipient or a stem cell or donor lymphocyte infusion donor (not recorded which). It is not recorded whose cells these are; they may come from a transplant donor.

The V gene is TRBV6-7, the J gene TRBJ2-2; maybe TRBD1 (7 bases). TRBV6-7 is given ORF status, its function remaining uncertain. This CDR3 is 16 amino acids long. Trimming took off 8 bases at V and 6 bases at J, with 22 bases between the two ends. The CDR3 sequence is CASLVRGGGAAGELFF. In nucleotides, the CDR3 is TGTGCCAGCCTCGTTCGAGGAGGGGGCGCTGCCGGGGAGCTGTTTTTT.

The gene calls are TRBV5-1 and TRBJ1-4; 7 positions match TRBD1. The CDR3 runs to 13 residues. Germline-derived CDR1 and CDR2 are SGHRS and YFSETQ. V shed 4 bases, J shed 6 bases, and the junction held 3 bases outside the gene matches. The CDR3 reads CASSETGHEKLFF. The DNA of the CDR3 is TGCGCCAGCAGCGAGACAGGGCATGAAAAACTGTTTTTT.

This chain links TRBV24-1 with TRBJ1-1; 8 nucleotides align to TRBD1. J lost 1 base, V lost 7 bases, and 7 bases had no gene match. The CDR3 consists of 15 residues. The germline V gene has CDR1 KGHDR and CDR2 SFDVKD. Written as DNA, the CDR3 is TGTGCCACCAGAGCAGGGGGCCTTGGGAACACTGAAGCTTTCTTT. Amino acid sequence: CATRAGGLGNTEAFF.

Only a few counts were recorded for this clonotype. The chain links TRBV7-3 to TRBJ2-7, with a weak D call TRBD2 (5 bases). This CDR3 spans 14 amino acids. Germline CDR1 SGHTA, CDR2 FQGTGA. Trimming removed 5 bases from V and 7 bases from J, with 18 bases in between. CDR3 sequence reads: CASSHHDISGEQYF. CDR3 DNA: TGTGCCAGCAGCCACCACGACATATCGGGGGAGCAGTACTTC.

The chain combines TRBV6-5 with TRBJ1-6; 7 bases align to TRBD1. The CDR3 is made up of 15 amino acids. The ends lost 0 bases at V and 8 bases at J; junction bases unmatched: 4. The germline V gene has CDR1 MNHEY and CDR2 SVGAGI. The CDR3 reads CASSYSSQGDSPLHF. In DNA, the CDR3 is TGTGCCAGCAGTTACTCGTCGCAGGGGGATTCACCCCTCCACTTT.

This chain uses TRBV20-1 with TRBJ1-5, with no clear D. Germline assignment: CDR1 DFQATT and CDR2 SNEGSKA (reference sequence). CDR3 length: 14 residues. The V gene lost 0 bases and the J gene lost 6 bases, with 12 bases spanning the gap. This CDR3 reads CSARDFREGQPQHF. Here the CDR3 DNA reads TGCAGTGCTAGAGATTTCAGAGAGGGTCAGCCCCAGCATTTT.

This clonotype was observed a few times. This chain connects TRBV3-1 to TRBJ2-5, with D possibly being TRBD2 (5 bases). In germline, CDR1 is LGHDT, CDR2 YNNKEL (reference sequence). The V gene lost 5 bases and the J gene lost 3 bases, with 13 bases spanning the gap. The CDR3 sequence is 14 residues long. The CDR3 loop reads CASSTSGIKETQYF. CDR3 nucleotides: TGTGCCAGCAGCACATCGGGAATAAAAGAGACCCAGTACTTC.

In its sample, this clonotype was seen many times. V usage is TRBV12-3 or TRBV12-4 and J usage is TRBJ2-4; D gene ambiguous. The CDR3 covers 14 residues. V shed 5 bases and J shed 0 bases, with 8 bases lying between them. The CDR3 sequence is CASSLVLAKNIQYF. In DNA, the CDR3 is TGTGCCAGCAGTCTTGTACTAGCCAAAAACATTCAGTACTTC.

The chain is built from TRBV18 and TRBJ1-1; D call uncertain. Trimming shortened V by 0 bases and J by 1 base, and 21 bases separated the two germline ends. This CDR3 region has 19 residues. Germline V gives CDR1 KGHSH, CDR2 LQKENI. Here the CDR3 reads CASSPPLRGNHEGNTEAFF. DNA for the CDR3: TGTGCCAGCTCACCACCCCTGAGAGGGAACCATGAGGGGAACACTGAAGCTTTCTTT. Variable domain in full (rest from reference TRBV18 and TRBJ1-1): NAGVMQNPRHLVRRRGQEARLRCSPMKGHSHVYWYRQLPEEGLKFMVYLQKENIIDESGMPKERFSAEFPKEGPSILRIQQVVRGDSAAYFCASSPPLRGNHEGNTEAFFGQGTRLTVV.

The chain links TRBV20-1 to TRBJ1-5; 12 bases map to TRBD1. Germline CDR1 reads DFQATT; CDR2 reads SNEGSKA (reference sequence). V dropped 5 bases and J dropped 0; count of bases not matched to a gene: 8. There are 17 residues in the CDR3. CDR3 residues: CSAPSRDRGPSNQPQHF. CDR3 sequence (DNA): TGCAGTGCTCCCTCTCGGGACAGGGGGCCTAGCAATCAGCCCCAGCATTTT.

V and J are TRBV19 and TRBJ1-5, with a possible D match to TRBD1 (5 bases). The V end was cut by 1 base, the J end by 6 bases, with 10 bases between. The germline V gene encodes CDR1 LNHDA and CDR2 SQIVND (reference sequence). CDR3 size: 14 residues. CDR3 residues: CASSIGGTGQPQHF. For the CDR3, the DNA is TGTGCCAGTAGTATAGGGGGGACGGGTCAGCCCCAGCATTTT.

The chain couples TRBV4-1 to TRBJ2-5; no definite D call. CDR3 length equals 13 residues. V was clipped by 1 base and J by 5 bases, with 8 bases between them. CDR1 MGHRA and CDR2 YSYEKL come from the germline V gene. The CDR3 sequence is CASSQAISETQYF. CDR3 nucleotide sequence: TGCGCCAGCAGCCAAGCTATATCGGAGACCCAGTACTTC.

This clonotype was found a few times. The chain combines TRBV5-6 with TRBJ2-1; D might be TRBD1 (7 bases). Per the germline V gene, CDR1 is SGHDT and CDR2 is YYEEEE. CDR3 length equals 17 residues. V lost 1 base and J 2 bases, leaving 16 bases between the germline ends. In nucleotides, the CDR3 is TGTGCCAGCAGCTTGAGGGCAGGGGGGAGGACCTACAATGAGCAGTTCTTC. Translated: CASSLRAGGRTYNEQFF.

This clonotype was detected a few times. This chain connects TRBV27 to TRBJ2-1; D is unresolved. The CDR3 consists of 17 residues. The germline CDR1 and CDR2 sequences are MNHEY and SMNVEV (reference sequence). V lost 0 bases, J lost 5 bases, and 17 bases lay in between. The CDR3 region is CASSLSTVFPLDNEQFF. Written as DNA, the CDR3 is TGTGCCAGCAGTTTATCCACAGTGTTCCCGCTCGACAATGAGCAGTTCTTC.

V and J are TRBV6-1 and TRBJ1-2; 9 nucleotides match TRBD1. CDR3 size: 15 residues. After removal of 5 bases from V and 4 bases from J, the junction contained 8 bases not matched to a gene. Germline CDR1 MNHNS, CDR2 SASEGT. The CDR3 DNA reads as TGTGCCAGCAGTACTGGGACAGGGACCCTCTATGGCTACACCTTC. This sequence encodes CASSTGTGTLYGYTF.

This chain joins TRBV18 and TRBJ2-7, with unresolved D. The V end was cut by 1 base, the J end by 3 bases, with 10 bases between. CDR1 is KGHSH, CDR2 LQKENI, per germline. The CDR3 is made up of 14 amino acids. The CDR3 spells CASSPLDTHYEQYF. CDR3 DNA sequence: TGTGCCAGCTCACCACTAGACACACACTACGAGCAGTACTTC. The full variable domain, in which reference TRBV18 and TRBJ2-7 provide the parts outside the CDR3, is NAGVMQNPRHLVRRRGQEARLRCSPMKGHSHVYWYRQLPEEGLKFMVYLQKENIIDESGMPKERFSAEFPKEGPSILRIQQVVRGDSAAYFCASSPLDTHYEQYFGPGTRLTVT.

This clonotype occurred a few times. The V gene is TRBV29-1, the J gene TRBJ1-4; 7 bases line up with TRBD1. The CDR3 contains 14 residues. The V segment lost 2 bases and the J segment 5 bases; nucleotides outside the gene matches: 5. Germline CDR1 is SQVTM and CDR2 is ANQGSEA. The CDR3 region is CSVELGTENEKLFF. The CDR3 DNA reads TGCAGCGTTGAACTGGGGACAGAAAATGAAAAACTGTTTTTT. The whole variable domain, remainder taken from reference TRBV29-1 and TRBJ1-4, is SAVISQKPSRDICQRGTSLTIQCQVDSQVTMMFWYRQQPGQSLTLIATANQGSEATYESGFVIDKFPISRPNLTFSTLTVSNMSPEDSSIYLCSVELGTENEKLFFGSGTQLSVL.